This T cell receptor beta chain comes out of a study of blood T cell repertoires in COVID-19. Study overall: Both acute and convalescent COVID-19 samples were obtained from the United States, Italy and Spain. PBMCs, B-cell-depleted T cells, or T cells provided the cDNA or gDNA that made up the material.

The CDR3 runs to 15 residues. The V gene's germline CDR1 is SGHTA and CDR2 FQGTGA. V was pared by 4 bases and J by 4 bases, with 7 bases of the junction left unmatched. Study processing details: It was from reference gene primer amplification that nucleated cell counts were estimated. TCRdb's table, derived via immunoSEQ multiplex PCR, lists solely in-frame clones and lacks some. The V and J calls and clone size come from that table; D and trimming were worked out from the DNA. The sample lists around 140,000 clones, approximately 88% seen once, with 10% to 13% in the top ten. This clonotype originated in a man aged 60-69 years with active or convalescent COVID-19. What was sequenced was peripheral blood. This chain links TRBV7-3 with TRBJ2-3; TRBD1 matches 8 bases. CDR3 region: CASSSRGRSADTQYF. The CDR3, as DNA: TGTGCCAGCAGCTCCAGGGGGCGGAGCGCAGATACGCAGTATTTT.